Described below is a single T cell receptor beta chain sequence and its context. Since the CDR3 does not end with the conserved phenylalanine or tryptophan, this likely comes from a read error. No DNA is shown, since the ends of the CDR3 on it are uncertain; the CDR3 is the one TCRdb lists. Including both end residues, the CDR3 is 14 amino acids long. The V gene's germline CDR1 is ENHRY and CDR2 SYGVKD. The data originate from a study of human T cells and chemical hapten exposure. As the library was built, unique molecular identifiers were attached to individual cDNA molecules. Original methodology: There were a median of approximately 88,000 TCRs per sample, with a range from roughly 20,000 to 750,000. TCRdb passed the 5' RACE reads through MiXCR, listing each CDR3 protein once. For this entry, the V and J calls and clone size follow TCRdb and not the study's own pipeline. The sample comprises 130,000 or so distinct CDR3 sequences, around 4% of which are singletons, and over 1.2% rests with the top ten.

Before extraction, the whole blood was not fractionated, and total RNA was taken from it. This TCR derives from a female donor in good health. The chain combines TRBV10-3 with TRBJ2-2; TRBD1 is taken as the D call from the table, unchecked against the DNA. The CDR3 protein is CASRGAERTGELGG.